Here is one T cell receptor (beta chain) with its context. This clonotype has ten or more counts. What this receptor recognizes is not known. Base qualities are missing; no much larger clone stands one base away. Libraries were constructed by 5' RACE. Reads for this sample came from a NextSeq 500. Unique molecular identifiers were attached to individual cDNA molecules in the TCR library protocol so that sequencing error and PCR bias could be corrected. Both TCR alpha and beta chains were sequenced, and tight co-correlation was observed between alpha and beta sequence abundances in each sample. In the source study's methods: Decombinator V4 was used to annotate the V gene, J gene and CDR3 of the TCR sequences. Expanded TCRs were defined as changing significantly between any two time points under a Poisson model with p below 0.0001. Abundances of TCRs were expressed as counts per million after normalisation to the total number of TCRs sequenced in each sample. MAIT TCRs were defined by TRAV1-2 paired with TRAJ12, TRAJ20 or TRAJ33, and iNKT TCRs by TRAV10 paired with TRAJ18. VDJdb, accessed on 1 November 2021, was searched for TCRs annotated for CMV, EBV and SARS-CoV-2, and TCRs annotated for more than one antigen were excluded. The public reads were reanalyzed by TCRdb: fastp trimming at Q25, MiXCR alignment, in-frame beta chains only. Rows with one shared CDR3 protein collapse into an entry with the most common genes and DNA. The V and J calls, along with clone size, are taken from TCRdb and not from the paper's own processing. The sample includes fewer than 85,000 distinct CDR3 sequences, with 9% to 10% observed a single time. 4.8% of the sample rests with the top ten.

The data stem from a study of early T cells in non-severe SARS-CoV-2 infection (dated by TCRdb to the early 2020s). With respect to the entire study: Because TCR sequencing relied on bulk RNA taken from unsorted whole blood, pairing of alpha and beta chains was not possible. General conclusions and limits of the study: VDJdb matching was skewed toward anti-spike CD8 responses, so virus-specific expansions were likely underestimated and private and CD4 specificities were missed.

V is cut by 6 bases and J by 11 bases, and the space between the germline ends is 17 bases. From the cysteine through the phenylalanine, the CDR3 covers 13 amino acids. Of the read, only the CDR3 DNA is kept; its 39 bases are in frame from base 1. The germline V gene yields MDHEN for CDR1 and SYDVKM for CDR2. The study was a case-control design nested within a healthcare worker cohort in London, UK, with weekly nasopharyngeal swab PCR tests and blood sampling. Healthcare workers were recruited between 23 and 31 March 2020, during the week of the UK lockdown, and were followed weekly for up to roughly 15 weeks.

This chain joins TRBV28 to TRBJ1-5; the D segment cannot be called with confidence. The TCR comes from an adult who was a healthcare worker with PCR-confirmed SARS-CoV-2 infection or an uninfected control (not recorded which). Material: whole blood. The CDR3 protein is CASRTSDGRAQHF. The bases are TGTGCCAGCAGAACTTCGGACGGGAGAGCCCAGCATTTT.